The next 25 T cell receptor beta chains were all read from a single sample in a study of blood T cells in healthy people across ages. A second PCR, run for roughly 7 to 11 cycles, used a sample-barcoded 5' primer plus a J-beta primer mix. TCRdb processed the 5' RACE reads anew with MiXCR; each CDR3 protein has one entry. The data show approximately 1,000,000 distinct CDR3 sequences, around two fifths seen once. The sequencing input was blood. These receptor sequences come from a man younger than 35 in good health.

J is TRBJ1-4 and V is TRBV4-2, with D perhaps TRBD1 (6 bases). Germline values: CDR1 LGHNA, CDR2 YNFKEQ. The CDR3 is 15 residues long. Trimming took 4 bases from V and 0 from J, leaving 9 bases between them. The CDR3 protein is CASSPPGATNEKLFF. CDR3 bases: TGTGCCAGCAGCCCCCCAGGGGCAACTAATGAAAAACTGTTTTTT.

This clonotype turned up a few times. The gene calls are TRBV20-1 and TRBJ2-1; 8 bases are shared with TRBD2. Per germline, CDR1 DFQATT and CDR2 SNEGSKA (reference sequence). The V gene end was trimmed by 5 bases and the J gene end by 3 bases; junction bases not matched to a gene: 6. The CDR3 has 14 amino acids. CDR3 sequence reads: CSAGPGGGYNEQFF. CDR3 DNA sequence: TGCAGTGCTGGCCCGGGGGGGGGCTACAATGAGCAGTTCTTC.

This clonotype was seen repeatedly, ten times or more. The chain combines TRBV6-6 with TRBJ2-5; the match to TRBD2 covers 8 bases. This CDR3 is built from 15 residues. Germline V gene sequence: CDR1 MNHNY, CDR2 SVGAGI (reference sequence). The V and J ends lost 5 bases and 2 bases, in that order; junction bases with no gene match: 7. CDR3 residues: CASSNKAGVQETQYF. CDR3 DNA: TGTGCCAGCAGTAATAAAGCGGGAGTGCAAGAGACCCAGTACTTC.

The V call is TRBV5-1, the J call TRBJ1-4; TRBD1 agrees at 7 bases. The J segment lost 5 bases and the V segment lost 1 base, leaving 2 bases of the junction unmatched. Germline V lookup: CDR1 SGHRS, CDR2 YFSETQ. There are 14 residues in the CDR3. The CDR3, as DNA: TGCGCCAGCAGCTTGCAGGGGGTAAATGAAAAACTGTTTTTT. This encodes CASSLQGVNEKLFF.

V is TRBV28 and J is TRBJ2-1, with 7 bases identical to TRBD2. With V trimmed by 3 bases and J by 2 bases, 4 bases remained unmatched. This CDR3 comprises 15 residues. Germline-derived CDR1 and CDR2 are MDHEN and SYDVKM. The CDR3 sequence is CASSFGSGAYNEQFF. The CDR3 DNA reads TGTGCCAGCAGTTTTGGAAGCGGGGCCTACAATGAGCAGTTCTTC.

The table lists this clonotype with a few counts. The rearrangement uses TRBV29-1 and TRBJ1-2; TRBD1 matches at 8 bases. CDR1 and CDR2 from the germline V gene are SQVTM and ANQGSEA. Trimming removed 7 bases from V and 1 base from J; junction bases left unmatched: 5. The CDR3 runs 13 residues. This CDR3 is CSAQGAGNYGYTF. The CDR3 coding sequence is TGCAGCGCCCAGGGGGCGGGTAACTATGGCTACACCTTC.

This rearrangement joins TRBV7-2 to TRBJ2-3; 8 bases line up with TRBD2. Germline V gene sequence: CDR1 SGHTA, CDR2 FQGNSA. The junction had 16 bases not matched to a gene; V was cut back by 7 bases and J by 4 bases. CDR3 length equals 17 residues. The CDR3 is CASNIRSWTSPPDTQYF. In DNA, the CDR3 is TGTGCCAGCAACATCCGGAGTTGGACTAGCCCTCCAGATACGCAGTATTTT.

Many counts were recorded for this clonotype. V gene TRBV29-1 combines with J gene TRBJ2-5; weak D call: TRBD2 (6 bases). The CDR3 runs 11 residues. Germline CDR1 reads SQVTM; CDR2 reads ANQGSEA. The V and J ends lost 7 bases and 5 bases respectively, with 11 bases between them. CDR3 sequence: CSAGEVETQYF. CDR3 nucleotides: TGCAGCGCGGGGGAGGTTGAGACCCAGTACTTC.

Turning to this clonotype: One end of the junction varies from germline; a read error may be responsible. This chain uses TRBV6-2 or TRBV6-3 with TRBJ1-2, with D unclear. Germline V gives CDR1 MNHEY, CDR2 SVGEGT. The length of the CDR3 is 15 residues. The CDR3 sequence is CAGSTRRATNYGYTF. The CDR3 coding sequence is TGTGCCGGCAGTACCCGGCGAGCAACTAACTATGGCTACACCTTC.

This clonotype was recorded a few times. The chain has TRBV7-2 and TRBJ2-1, with 7 bases matching TRBD2. The CDR3 is 15 amino acids. CDR1 is SGHTA, CDR2 FQGNSA, per germline. The V segment lost 1 base and the J segment 6 bases; nucleotides outside the gene matches: 6. The CDR3 reads CASSLGSGDSNEQFF. Written as DNA, the CDR3 is TGTGCCAGCAGCTTAGGAAGCGGGGACTCCAATGAGCAGTTCTTC.

Concerning this clonotype itself: One junction end does not reproduce the germline sequence, and a read error may be involved. The chain employs TRBV5-1 and TRBJ1-1, with 8 bases fitting TRBD1. The germline CDR1 and CDR2 sequences are SGHRS and YFSETQ. The CDR3 extends over 14 amino acids. DNA for the CDR3: TGTGCCAGCAGCGCCCGGGACAGGACTACTGAAGCTTTCTTT. Amino acids: CASSARDRTTEAFF. Based on the CDR3 plus reference TRBV5-1 and TRBJ1-1, the full variable domain is KAGVTQTPRYLIKTRGQQVTLSCSPISGHRSVSWYQQTPGQGLQFLFEYFSETQRNKGNFPGRFSGRQFSNSRSEMNVSTLELGDSALYLCASSARDRTTEAFFGQGTRLTVV.

The chain joins TRBV6-2 or TRBV6-3 to TRBJ1-1, with a tentative D call TRBD1 (5 bases). Germline V lookup: CDR1 MNHEY, CDR2 SVGEGT. CDR3 length: 17 residues. The V end was cut by 2 bases, the J end by 1 base, with 17 bases between. CDR3 bases: TGTGCCAGCAGTTACCCGGCGGGGGGTCTACAGAACACTGAAGCTTTCTTT. Translating gives CASSYPAGGLQNTEAFF.

The sample holds a few counts of this clonotype. The chain couples TRBV9 to TRBJ1-1; tentative D call: TRBD1 (6 bases). With 3 bases removed from V and 5 bases from J, the gap between germline ends came to 11 bases. The CDR3 is 13 residues long. In germline, CDR1 is SGDLS, CDR2 YYNGEE. This CDR3 is CASSGTVGTEAFF. The CDR3 coding sequence is TGTGCCAGCAGCGGGACAGTCGGGACTGAAGCTTTCTTT.

The chain is built from TRBV10-3 and TRBJ1-2; 8 nucleotides line up with TRBD1. CDR3 length: 14 amino acids. The germline gives CDR1 ENHRY, CDR2 SYGVKD. V gave up 6 bases and J gave up 7 bases; unmatched junction bases: 10. The CDR3 sequence is CAISPEGQGGGYTF. In DNA, the CDR3 is TGTGCCATCAGCCCTGAAGGACAGGGTGGTGGCTACACCTTC.

The chain combines TRBV7-9 with TRBJ2-3; perhaps TRBD2 as D (6 bases). The V end was cut by 5 bases, the J end by 1 base, with 13 bases between. Germline V gene sequence: CDR1 SEHNR, CDR2 FQNEAQ (reference sequence). The length of the CDR3 is 15 residues. The CDR3 loop is CASSHGGRRTDTQYF. The CDR3 bases are TGTGCCAGCAGCCACGGAGGGCGTCGCACAGATACGCAGTATTTT.

The table lists this clonotype with a few counts. The chain combines TRBV12-3 or TRBV12-4 with TRBJ1-4; no reliable D call. V was clipped by 5 bases and J by 8 bases, with 12 bases between them. CDR3 size: 13 residues. CDR3 in amino acids: CASSPGRQEKLFF. The DNA for the CDR3 is TGTGCCAGCAGTCCAGGAAGGCAAGAAAAACTGTTTTTT.

The V call is TRBV6-6, the J call TRBJ2-4; TRBD2 matches 7 bases. The J call may be faulty, since TRBJ2-5 better matches the DNA end. Germline V gene sequence: CDR1 MNHNY, CDR2 SVGAGI (reference sequence). The CDR3 loop spans 17 amino acids. The CDR3 region has the DNA TGTGCCAGCAGTTACTTGTGGGAGGGCCATTATCAAGAGACCCAGTACTTC. The encoded protein is CASSYLWEGHYQETQYF.

This clonotype was seen just once. This rearrangement joins TRBV6-1 to TRBJ1-1; no reliable D call. V was trimmed by 2 bases and J by 2 bases, leaving 9 bases between them. Germline assignment: CDR1 MNHNS and CDR2 SASEGT. The CDR3 is 14 residues long. This CDR3 is CASSESAGNTEAFF. The CDR3, as DNA: TGTGCCAGCAGTGAAAGCGCGGGAAACACTGAAGCTTTCTTT.

This clonotype was observed a few times. The V and J genes are TRBV7-9 and TRBJ2-6; D is perhaps TRBD1 (5 bases). Germline CDR1 SEHNR, CDR2 FQNEAQ (reference sequence). The CDR3 has 20 residues. Trimming left V 5 bases short and J 2 bases short, with 25 bases between. CDR3 sequence reads: CASSPLRYDRQKAGANVLTF. Written as DNA, the CDR3 is TGTGCCAGCAGCCCCCTTAGGTATGACAGACAGAAAGCTGGGGCCAACGTCCTGACTTTC.

The J gene is TRBJ1-2, the V gene TRBV7-9; D not resolved. CDR3 size: 12 residues. Deletions cut 0 bases from V and 5 bases from J, with 4 bases between. Germline-derived CDR1 and CDR2 are SEHNR and FQNEAQ (reference sequence). The CDR3 here is CASSLAIYGYTF. DNA for the CDR3: TGTGCCAGCAGCTTAGCCATTTATGGCTACACCTTC.

As for this clonotype: At one end, the junction sequence differs from germline, possibly due to a read error. J is TRBJ1-2 and V is TRBV3-1; no clear D. Per the germline V gene, CDR1 is LGHDT and CDR2 is YNNKEL (reference sequence). This CDR3 has 15 residues. CDR3 loop: CASSQDLYSNYAYTF. The CDR3 DNA reads TGTGCCAGCAGCCAAGATCTGTACAGTAACTATGCCTACACCTTC.

The V call is TRBV12-3 or TRBV12-4, the J call TRBJ2-2, with 7 nucleotides matching TRBD1. CDR3 length: 17 amino acids. The J segment lost 4 bases and the V segment lost 7 bases, leaving 15 bases of the junction unmatched. DNA for the CDR3: TGTGCCAGCACCCTCACGACGACAGGGATCATCACCGGGGAGCTGTTTTTT. It specifies CASTLTTTGIITGELFF.

This clonotype came up a few times. The gene calls are TRBV7-2 and TRBJ2-7, with a weak D call TRBD2 (7 bases). The ends were cut back, 5 bases at V and 3 bases at J, with 14 bases in the middle. This CDR3 is 14 amino acids long. In germline, CDR1 is SGHTA, CDR2 FQGNSA. CDR3: CASSQRGGGYEQYF. In DNA, the CDR3 is TGTGCCAGCAGCCAGAGGGGAGGGGGCTACGAGCAGTACTTC.

This clonotype showed up just a few times. This chain's CDR3 is CASSSDGQGWTNEKLFF. The CDR3 coding sequence is TGCGCCAGCAGCTCCGACGGACAGGGGTGGACTAATGAAAAACTGTTTTTT. The J gene is TRBJ1-4, the V gene TRBV5-1, with TRBD1 identical over 9 bases. Germline-derived CDR1 and CDR2 are SGHRS and YFSETQ. The CDR3 totals 17 residues. Losses at the gene ends were 3 bases for V and 2 bases for J; bases not matched to a gene: 8.

This clonotype was observed a few times. The rearrangement uses TRBV10-3 and TRBJ1-2; weak D call: TRBD1 (6 bases). V lost 8 bases, J lost 8 bases, and 12 bases lay in between. CDR1 ENHRY and CDR2 SYGVKD come from the germline V gene. This CDR3 spans 11 amino acids. The CDR3 DNA reads TGTGCCATCGGCCGGGACAAAGGCTACACCTTC. Its protein product is CAIGRDKGYTF.